The rows below give T cell receptor beta chains drawn from one sample of a study of CD8+CD57+ T cells in acquired aplastic anemia. MiXCR, applied by TCRdb to the reads, yields one record per CDR3 protein. There are about 110,000 distinct CDR3 sequences in the sample; around 49% occur only once, and roughly 34% lies in the top ten. The sequencing sample was made of sorted CD4+, CD8+, or CD8+CD57+ T cells (not recorded which) from PBMCs. The receptors come from a human donor in good health, serving as a control. Both conserved end residues are part of each CDR3. The D gene is left open where the match is weak. Size tells how often a clone was seen (once, few, many) or the class of an expanded clone, and some rows leave it out.

V gene: TRBV10-3
J gene: TRBJ1-2
D gene: NA
clone size: NA
CDR3 DNA: TGTGCCATCCGGGGGAGCGACACACCTAATAACTATGGCTACACCTTC
CDR3 protein: CAIRGSDTPNNYGYTF

V gene: TRBV7-9
J gene: TRBJ1-2
D gene: NA
clone size: NA
CDR3 DNA: TGCGCCAGCAGCCAAGATTACGAGGGCTACACCTTC
CDR3 protein: CASSQDYEGYTF

V gene: TRBV9
J gene: TRBJ1-2
D gene: NA
clone size: NA
CDR3 DNA: TGTGCCAGCAGCGTAGGGGTATCCAATTTCTATGGCTACACCTTC
CDR3 protein: CASSVGVSNFYGYTF

V gene: TRBV20-1
J gene: TRBJ2-7
D gene: TRBD2
clone size: NA
CDR3 DNA: TGCAGTGCGACCGGACTAGCGGGAGGAGACGAGCAGTACTTC
CDR3 protein: CSATGLAGGDEQYF

V gene: TRBV4-2
J gene: TRBJ1-5
D gene: TRBD1
clone size: NA
CDR3 DNA: TGTGCCAGCAGCCAAGACCAGGGGGCACAGCCCCAGCATTTT
CDR3 protein: CASSQDQGAQPQHF

V gene: TRBV4-1
J gene: TRBJ2-5
D gene: NA
clone size: many
CDR3 DNA: TGCGCCAGCAGCCGAGGACCCGAGGGGGAGACCCAGTACTTC
CDR3 protein: CASSRGPEGETQYF

V gene: TRBV10-3
J gene: TRBJ1-6
D gene: TRBD1
clone size: few
CDR3 DNA: TGTGCCATCAGTGTAAGACAGGGGGATAATTCACCCCTCCACTTT
CDR3 protein: CAISVRQGDNSPLHF

V gene: TRBV19
J gene: TRBJ1-2
D gene: NA
clone size: NA
CDR3 DNA: TGTGCCAGTAGTATGGGCGGTGGACACTACACCTTC
CDR3 protein: CASSMGGGHYTF

V gene: TRBV4-3
J gene: TRBJ1-2
D gene: NA
clone size: many
CDR3 DNA: TGCGCCAGCAGCCAAGATCTAGGGGACTCCCACAGTGGGTATGGCTACACCTTC
CDR3 protein: CASSQDLGDSHSGYGYTF

V gene: TRBV10-2
J gene: TRBJ1-6
D gene: NA
clone size: NA
CDR3 DNA: TGCGCCAGCAGTGAAACGGGAGAACGATACAATTCACCCCTCCACTTT
CDR3 protein: CASSETGERYNSPLHF

V gene: TRBV7-8
J gene: TRBJ1-1
D gene: NA
clone size: many
CDR3 DNA: TGTGCCAGCACCGTGGGGGTGAACACTGAAGCTTTCTTT
CDR3 protein: CASTVGVNTEAFF

V gene: TRBV10-3
J gene: TRBJ1-5
D gene: NA
clone size: NA
CDR3 DNA: TGTGCCCCAGTTCAATCGGGGATGGATTATAGCAATCAGCCCCAGCATTTT
CDR3 protein: CAPVQSGMDYSNQPQHF

V gene: TRBV15
J gene: TRBJ1-2
D gene: TRBD1
clone size: NA
CDR3 DNA: TGTGCCACCAGCACGACAGGGATTTTCTATGGCTACACCTTC
CDR3 protein: CATSTTGIFYGYTF

V gene: TRBV19
J gene: TRBJ2-7
D gene: NA
clone size: NA
CDR3 DNA: TGTGCCAGTAGTATCCAGAAGGGCCCCTACGAGCAGTACTTC
CDR3 protein: CASSIQKGPYEQYF

V gene: TRBV7-8
J gene: TRBJ2-7
D gene: NA
clone size: NA
CDR3 DNA: TGTGCCAGCAGTCGAGGACAGACCTACGAGCAGTACTTC
CDR3 protein: CASSRGQTYEQYF

V gene: TRBV3-1
J gene: TRBJ2-7
D gene: NA
clone size: many
CDR3 DNA: TGTGCCAGCAGCCAGACAGACCTATACGAGCAGTACTTC
CDR3 protein: CASSQTDLYEQYF

V gene: TRBV19
J gene: TRBJ2-7
D gene: NA
clone size: NA
CDR3 DNA: TGTGCCAGTAGTATGCGCCATGAAGGGGACGAGCAGTACTTC
CDR3 protein: CASSMRHEGDEQYF

V gene: TRBV10-3
J gene: TRBJ1-1
D gene: NA
clone size: once
CDR3 DNA: TGTGCCATCAGTAGGGACGGAATGAACACTGAAGCTTTCTTT
CDR3 protein: CAISRDGMNTEAFF

V gene: TRBV9
J gene: TRBJ2-7
D gene: TRBD1
clone size: NA
CDR3 DNA: TGTGCCAGCAGCCCAACCGGGACAGGGGACATCGAGCAGTACTTC
CDR3 protein: CASSPTGTGDIEQYF

V gene: TRBV7-9
J gene: TRBJ2-7
D gene: NA
clone size: few
CDR3 DNA: TGTGCCAGCAGCTTAGGACTCAACGAGCAGTACTTC
CDR3 protein: CASSLGLNEQYF

V gene: TRBV6-1
J gene: TRBJ1-2
D gene: NA
clone size: many
CDR3 DNA: TGTGCCAGCAGTCGAACCTCACGGGGCTATGGCTACACCTTC
CDR3 protein: CASSRTSRGYGYTF

V gene: TRBV24-1
J gene: TRBJ2-3
D gene: NA
clone size: NA
CDR3 DNA: TGTGCCACCAGTGATTTCCGAGGGGCAGATACGCAGTATTTT
CDR3 protein: CATSDFRGADTQYF

V gene: TRBV11-2
J gene: TRBJ2-3
D gene: NA
clone size: many
CDR3 DNA: TGTGCCAGCAGCTTAGTCGGGGGTGGATCAGATACGCAGTATTTT
CDR3 protein: CASSLVGGGSDTQYF

V gene: TRBV29-1
J gene: TRBJ2-7
D gene: TRBD2
clone size: NA
CDR3 DNA: TGCAGCGTTGAACAACCGGGACTAGCTGGCTACGAGCAGTACTTC
CDR3 protein: CSVEQPGLAGYEQYF

V gene: TRBV7-2
J gene: TRBJ1-1
D gene: NA
clone size: many
CDR3 DNA: TGTGCCAGCAGCTTAACACGAATGAACACTGAAGCTTTCTTT
CDR3 protein: CASSLTRMNTEAFF

V gene: TRBV19
J gene: TRBJ2-1
D gene: TRBD2
clone size: NA
CDR3 DNA: TGTGCCAGTAGTATCTCAGCGGGGGGGCGGAATGAGCAGTTCTTC
CDR3 protein: CASSISAGGRNEQFF

V gene: TRBV9
J gene: TRBJ1-1
D gene: NA
clone size: many
CDR3 DNA: TGTGCCAGCAGCCCCATCGAGGAGGGCGGTGTTTCTGAAGCTTTCTTT
CDR3 protein: CASSPIEEGGVSEAFF

V gene: TRBV9
J gene: TRBJ1-2
D gene: TRBD1
clone size: many
CDR3 DNA: TGTGCCAGCAGCGACAGGGGAGTTCTCACCTTC
CDR3 protein: CASSDRGVLTF

V gene: TRBV12-3/TRBV12-4
J gene: TRBJ1-2
D gene: NA
clone size: many
CDR3 DNA: TGTGCCAGCAGTTTAGTCCAAAACTATGGCTACACCTTC
CDR3 protein: CASSLVQNYGYTF

V gene: TRBV12-5
J gene: TRBJ1-4
D gene: NA
clone size: many
CDR3 DNA: TGTGCTAGTGGTTTGGGGACAACTAATGAAAAACTGTTTTTT
CDR3 protein: CASGLGTTNEKLFF

V gene: TRBV4-3
J gene: TRBJ2-7
D gene: TRBD2
clone size: many
CDR3 DNA: TGCGCCAGCAGCCAAGGGATACTAGCGGGGGGGACCTACGAGCAGTACTTC
CDR3 protein: CASSQGILAGGTYEQYF

V gene: TRBV25-1
J gene: TRBJ1-4
D gene: NA
clone size: NA
CDR3 DNA: TGTGCCAGCAGTCTGCAGGGACGTCGGGAAAAACTGTTTTTT
CDR3 protein: CASSLQGRREKLFF

V gene: TRBV5-6
J gene: TRBJ2-7
D gene: TRBD1
clone size: many
CDR3 DNA: TGTGCCAGCAGCTCCCCGGGACAGGGGTTTTACGAGCAGTACTTC
CDR3 protein: CASSSPGQGFYEQYF

V gene: TRBV5-4
J gene: TRBJ2-3
D gene: NA
clone size: NA
CDR3 DNA: TGTGCCAGCAGGAGGACTATCTTTCCAGATACGCAGTATTTT
CDR3 protein: CASRRTIFPDTQYF

V gene: TRBV9
J gene: TRBJ2-3
D gene: TRBD2
clone size: many
CDR3 DNA: TGTGCCAGCAGCGTAGAGAGTAGCGGGGGCACAGATACGCAGTATTTT
CDR3 protein: CASSVESSGGTDTQYF

V gene: TRBV7-9
J gene: TRBJ2-7
D gene: NA
clone size: many
CDR3 DNA: TGTGCCAGCAGCTTAGATTACGAGCAGTACTTC
CDR3 protein: CASSLDYEQYF

V gene: TRBV12-3/TRBV12-4
J gene: TRBJ1-1
D gene: NA
clone size: many
CDR3 DNA: TGTGCCAGCAGTTACCGGAACACTGAAGCTTTCTTT
CDR3 protein: CASSYRNTEAFF

V gene: TRBV6-1
J gene: TRBJ2-2
D gene: NA
clone size: many
CDR3 DNA: TGTGCCAGCAGTCCTCGGACCCCGGACCCCGGGGAGCTGTTTTTT
CDR3 protein: CASSPRTPDPGELFF